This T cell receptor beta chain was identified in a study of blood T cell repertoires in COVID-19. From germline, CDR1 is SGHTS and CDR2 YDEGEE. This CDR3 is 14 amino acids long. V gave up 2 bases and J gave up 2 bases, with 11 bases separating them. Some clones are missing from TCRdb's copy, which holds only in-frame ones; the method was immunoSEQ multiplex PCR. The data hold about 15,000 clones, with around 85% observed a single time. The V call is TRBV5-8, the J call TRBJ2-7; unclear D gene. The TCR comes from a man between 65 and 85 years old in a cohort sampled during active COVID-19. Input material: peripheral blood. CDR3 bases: TGTGCCAGCAGCTTATACTTGAAAGCCTACGAGCAGTACTTC. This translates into CASSLYLKAYEQYF.